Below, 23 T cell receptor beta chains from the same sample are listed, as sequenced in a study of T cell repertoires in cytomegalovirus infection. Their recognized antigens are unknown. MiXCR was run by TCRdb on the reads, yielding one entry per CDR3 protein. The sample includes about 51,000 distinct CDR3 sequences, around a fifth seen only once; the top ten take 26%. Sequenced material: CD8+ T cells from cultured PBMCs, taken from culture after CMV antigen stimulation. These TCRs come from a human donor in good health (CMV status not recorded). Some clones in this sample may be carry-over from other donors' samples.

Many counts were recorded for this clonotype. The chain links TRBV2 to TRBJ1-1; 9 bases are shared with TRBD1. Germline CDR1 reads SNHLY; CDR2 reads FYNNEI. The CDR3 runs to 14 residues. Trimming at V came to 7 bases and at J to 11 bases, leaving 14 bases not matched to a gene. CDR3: CASIPLGTGKRAFF. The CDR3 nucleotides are TGTGCCAGCATTCCGTTGGGGACAGGGAAAAGGGCTTTCTTT.

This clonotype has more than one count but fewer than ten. The CDR3 nucleotides are TGCGCCAGCAGCTCCTACCTAAATGAAGCTTTCTTT. Protein: CASSSYLNEAFF. This chain uses TRBV5-1 with TRBJ1-1, with D unclear. The V end lost 3 bases, the J end lost 7 bases, and 10 bases lay between the germline ends. The germline gives CDR1 SGHRS, CDR2 YFSETQ. There are 12 residues in the CDR3.

The DNA of the CDR3 is TGTGCCAGCAGCTTAGAACCAGAAGCTTTCTTT. Amino acids: CASSLEPEAFF. The chain is built from TRBV7-2 and TRBJ1-1; D unresolved. The CDR3 is 11 amino acids. Between the trimmed V and J ends, which lost 1 base and 8 bases, there was a span of 5 bases. Germline CDR1 SGHTA, CDR2 FQGNSA.

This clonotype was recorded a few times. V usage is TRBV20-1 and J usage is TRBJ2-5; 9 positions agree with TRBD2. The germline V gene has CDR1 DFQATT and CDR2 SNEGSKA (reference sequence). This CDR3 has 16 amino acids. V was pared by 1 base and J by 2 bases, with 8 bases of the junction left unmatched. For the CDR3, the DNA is TGCAGTGCTAGAGGTGGCGGGGGGGCGAGACAAGAGACCCAGTACTTC. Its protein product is CSARGGGGARQETQYF.

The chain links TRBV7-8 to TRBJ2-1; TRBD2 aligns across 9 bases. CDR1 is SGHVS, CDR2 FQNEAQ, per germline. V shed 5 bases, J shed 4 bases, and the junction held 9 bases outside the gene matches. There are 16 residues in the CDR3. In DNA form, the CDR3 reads TGTGCCAGCAGCACCCAAGCGGGAGGCCTTTACAATGAGCAGTTCTTC. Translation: CASSTQAGGLYNEQFF.

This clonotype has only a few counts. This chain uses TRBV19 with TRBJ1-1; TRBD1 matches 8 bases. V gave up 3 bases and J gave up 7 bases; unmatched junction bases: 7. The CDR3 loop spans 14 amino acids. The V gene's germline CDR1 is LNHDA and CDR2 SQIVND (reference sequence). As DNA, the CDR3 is TGTGCCAGTAGTATTCAGGGGGCGGACCGTGAAGCTTTCTTT. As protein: CASSIQGADREAFF.

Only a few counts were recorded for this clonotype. The CDR3 sequence is CASSEYIQGTGGYTF. The CDR3 DNA reads TGTGCCAGCAGTGAATATATTCAAGGGACAGGCGGCTACACCTTC. V is TRBV25-1 and J is TRBJ1-2, with 8 bases aligning to TRBD1. The trim removed 0 bases at V and 8 bases at J, leaving 8 bases unmatched. CDR3 length: 15 amino acids. Germline V CDR1 and CDR2: MGHDK, SYGVNS.

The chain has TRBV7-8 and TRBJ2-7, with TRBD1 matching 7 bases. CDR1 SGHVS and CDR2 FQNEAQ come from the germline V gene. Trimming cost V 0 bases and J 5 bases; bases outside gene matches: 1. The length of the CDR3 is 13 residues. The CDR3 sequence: CASSLAGQHEQYF. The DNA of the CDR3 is TGTGCCAGCAGCTTAGCGGGACAGCACGAGCAGTACTTC.

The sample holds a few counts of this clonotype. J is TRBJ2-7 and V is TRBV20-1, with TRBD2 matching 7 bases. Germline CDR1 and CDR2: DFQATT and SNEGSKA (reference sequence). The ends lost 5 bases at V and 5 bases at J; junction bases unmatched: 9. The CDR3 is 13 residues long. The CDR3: CSAEGGFGHEQYF. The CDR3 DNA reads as TGCAGTGCTGAGGGAGGGTTCGGGCACGAGCAGTACTTC.

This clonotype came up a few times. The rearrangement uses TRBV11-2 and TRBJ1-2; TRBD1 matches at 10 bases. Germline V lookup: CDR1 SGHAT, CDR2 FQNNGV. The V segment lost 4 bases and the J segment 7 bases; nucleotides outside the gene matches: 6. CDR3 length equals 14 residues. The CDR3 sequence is CASSSNRDRGGYTF. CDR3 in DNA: TGTGCCAGCAGCTCGAACCGGGACAGGGGTGGCTACACCTTC.

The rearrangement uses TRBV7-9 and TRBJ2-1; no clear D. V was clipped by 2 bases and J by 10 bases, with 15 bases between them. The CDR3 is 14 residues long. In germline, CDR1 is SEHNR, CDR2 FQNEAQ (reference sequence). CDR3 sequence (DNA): TGTGCCAGCAGCTTACCCCTGAGCATGGGCGAGCAGTTCTTC. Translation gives CASSLPLSMGEQFF.

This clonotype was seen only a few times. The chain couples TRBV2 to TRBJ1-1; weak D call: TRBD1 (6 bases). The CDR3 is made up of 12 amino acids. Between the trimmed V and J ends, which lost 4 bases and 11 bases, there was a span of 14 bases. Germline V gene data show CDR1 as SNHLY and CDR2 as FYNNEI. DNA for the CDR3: TGTGCCAGCAGTGTCGGGGGGCAGAATGCTTTCTTT. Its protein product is CASSVGGQNAFF.

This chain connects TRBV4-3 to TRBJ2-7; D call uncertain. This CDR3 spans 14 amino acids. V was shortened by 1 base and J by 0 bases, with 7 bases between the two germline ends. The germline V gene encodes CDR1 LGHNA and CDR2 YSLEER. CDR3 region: CASSQGWGSYEQYF. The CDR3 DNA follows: TGCGCCAGCAGCCAAGGGTGGGGCTCCTACGAGCAGTACTTC.

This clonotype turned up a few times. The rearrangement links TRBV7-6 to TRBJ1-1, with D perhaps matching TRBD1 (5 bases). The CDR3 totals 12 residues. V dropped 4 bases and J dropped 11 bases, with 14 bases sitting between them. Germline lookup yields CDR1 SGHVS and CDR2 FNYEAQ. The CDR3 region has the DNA TGTGCCAGCAGCTCGGGACCGCTCGATGCTTTCTTT. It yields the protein CASSSGPLDAFF.

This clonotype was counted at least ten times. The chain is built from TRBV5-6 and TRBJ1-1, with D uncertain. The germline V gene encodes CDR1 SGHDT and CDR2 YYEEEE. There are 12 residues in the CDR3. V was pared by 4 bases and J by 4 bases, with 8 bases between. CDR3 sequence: CASSPAGTEAFF. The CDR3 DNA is TGTGCCAGCAGCCCTGCGGGCACTGAAGCTTTCTTT.

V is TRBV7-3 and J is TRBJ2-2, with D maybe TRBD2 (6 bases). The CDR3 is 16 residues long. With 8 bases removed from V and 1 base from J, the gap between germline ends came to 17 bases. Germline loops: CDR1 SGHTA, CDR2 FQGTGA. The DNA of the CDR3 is TGTGCCAGCGGGTTGAGCGGGCCGAAGAACACCGGGGAGCTGTTTTTT. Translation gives CASGLSGPKNTGELFF.

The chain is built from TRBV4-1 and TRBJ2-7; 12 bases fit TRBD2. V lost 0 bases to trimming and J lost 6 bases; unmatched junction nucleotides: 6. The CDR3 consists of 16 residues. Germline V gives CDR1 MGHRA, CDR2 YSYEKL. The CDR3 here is CASSQDLATSGSEQYF. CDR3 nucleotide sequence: TGCGCCAGCAGCCAAGATTTGGCGACTAGCGGGAGCGAGCAGTACTTC.

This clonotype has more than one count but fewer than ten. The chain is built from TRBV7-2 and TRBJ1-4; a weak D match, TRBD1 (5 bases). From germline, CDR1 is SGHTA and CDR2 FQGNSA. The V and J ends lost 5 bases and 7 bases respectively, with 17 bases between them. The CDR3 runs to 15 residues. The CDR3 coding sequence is TGTGCCAGCAGCACTGGCGGGGCGTTTCCTGAAAAACTGTTTTTT. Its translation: CASSTGGAFPEKLFF. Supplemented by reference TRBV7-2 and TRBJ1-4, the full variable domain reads GAGVSQSPSNKVTEKGKDVELRCDPISGHTALYWYRQSLGQGLEFLIYFQGNSAPDKSGLPSDRFSAERTGGSVSTLTIQRTQQEDSAVYLCASSTGGAFPEKLFFGSGTQLSVL.

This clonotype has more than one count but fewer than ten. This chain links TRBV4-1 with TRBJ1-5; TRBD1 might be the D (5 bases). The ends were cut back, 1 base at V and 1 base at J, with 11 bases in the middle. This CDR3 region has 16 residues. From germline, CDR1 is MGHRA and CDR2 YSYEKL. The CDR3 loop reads CASSQGAGQSNQPQHF. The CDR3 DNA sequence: TGCGCCAGCAGCCAAGGAGCAGGGCAAAGCAATCAGCCCCAGCATTTT.

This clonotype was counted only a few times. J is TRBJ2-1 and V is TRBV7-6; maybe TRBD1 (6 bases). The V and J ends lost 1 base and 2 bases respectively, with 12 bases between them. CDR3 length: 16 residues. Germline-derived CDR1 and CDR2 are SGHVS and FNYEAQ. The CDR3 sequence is CASSLDPRGAYNEQFF. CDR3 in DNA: TGTGCCAGCAGCTTAGATCCCAGGGGCGCCTACAATGAGCAGTTCTTC.

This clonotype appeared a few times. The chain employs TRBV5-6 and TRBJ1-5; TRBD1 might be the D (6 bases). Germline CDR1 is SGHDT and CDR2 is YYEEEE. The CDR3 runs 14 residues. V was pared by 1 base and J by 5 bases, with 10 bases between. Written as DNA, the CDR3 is TGTGCCAGCAGCTTGAGGGACACCTATCAGCCCCAGCATTTT. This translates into CASSLRDTYQPQHF.

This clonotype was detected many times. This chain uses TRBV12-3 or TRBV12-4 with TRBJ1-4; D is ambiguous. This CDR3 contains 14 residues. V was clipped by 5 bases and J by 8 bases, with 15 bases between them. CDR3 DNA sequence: TGTGCCAGCAGTCCGGTTTATGGAGGGGAAAAACTGTTTTTT. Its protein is CASSPVYGGEKLFF.

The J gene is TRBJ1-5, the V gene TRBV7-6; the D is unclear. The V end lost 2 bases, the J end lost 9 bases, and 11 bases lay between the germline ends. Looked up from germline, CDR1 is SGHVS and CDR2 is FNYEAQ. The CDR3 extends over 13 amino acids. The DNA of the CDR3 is TGTGCCAGCAGCTTATCAGGCGGACGGCCCCAGCATTTT. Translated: CASSLSGGRPQHF.